One T cell receptor beta chain is described in this entry. The CDR3 runs to 15 residues. The germline gives CDR1 LGHNA, CDR2 YNFKEQ. J gave up 3 bases and V 4 bases, and 5 bases lay outside the gene matches. The sample comes from a study of cytomegalovirus exposure and HLA in healthy donors. Sequenced by immunoSEQ multiplex PCR; TCRdb stores in-frame clones only, minus some. The table has tens of thousands of clones, roughly nine tenths seen once. These donors were members of the roughly 120-subject validation cohort, a group separate from the approximately 670-subject first cohort. The genes are TRBV4-2 and TRBJ2-7, with 11 bases that match TRBD2. Source material: PBMCs. The sequence was obtained from a man aged 18 to 29 in good health and CMV-seronegative. In DNA, the CDR3 is TGTGCCAGCAGCCTAGGGACTAGCGGACTCTACGAGCAGTACTTC. Protein: CASSLGTSGLYEQYF.